These T cell receptor beta chains were read from a single sample in a study of T cell responses to AZD1222 COVID-19 vaccine. The protocol was immunoSEQ multiplex PCR, while the TCRdb copy is restricted to in-frame clones and leaves out a portion. This table holds tens of thousands of clones, 90% found once. This sample comprised peripheral blood, obtained on day 0 of AZD1222 vaccination. The receptors come from an adult in good health. Each CDR3 is given with its conserved first and last residue. The D gene is left open where the match is weak. Size is omitted from some rows. Given values are once, few, many or a class for expanded clones.

D gene	V gene	clone size	J gene	CDR3 protein	CDR3 DNA
-	TRBV29-1	-	TRBJ1-1	CSVPAQGLNTEAFF	TGCAGCGTACCCGCACAGGGATTGAACACTGAAGCTTTCTTT
-	TRBV3-1/TRBV3-2	-	TRBJ2-5	CASSQAETQYF	TGTGCCAGCAGCCAAGCGGAGACCCAGTACTTC
-	TRBV1	-	TRBJ1-5	CTSSQGLSGTRDQPQHF	TGCACCAGCAGCCAAGGTCTTTCGGGGACCCGGGATCAGCCCCAGCATTTT
-	TRBV19	-	TRBJ2-5	CASKDSGRGWRETQYF	TGTGCCAGTAAGGATTCAGGCAGGGGATGGCGAGAGACCCAGTACTTC
-	TRBV25-1	-	TRBJ2-2	CASSDQVGAGELFF	TGTGCCAGCAGTGATCAGGTTGGCGCCGGGGAGCTGTTTTTT
TRBD1	TRBV5-4	once	TRBJ2-7	CASTLQGRYEQYF	TGTGCCAGCACCCTACAGGGGCGCTACGAGCAGTACTTC
-	TRBV10-3	-	TRBJ1-6	CAISGPPGNNNSPLHF	TGTGCCATCAGTGGGCCTCCTGGGAACAATAATTCACCCCTCCACTTT
TRBD2	TRBV27	few	TRBJ2-5	CASSPRGGIWETQYF	TGTGCCAGCAGTCCGCGGGGGGGCATTTGGGAGACCCAGTACTTC
-	TRBV11-2	-	TRBJ2-3	CASSLELNTQYF	TGTGCCAGCAGCTTAGAGTTAAATACGCAGTATTTT
-	TRBV5-3	-	TRBJ1-1	CARSPRGGGERWNTEAFF	TGTGCCAGAAGTCCCCGGGGAGGGGGTGAGAGGTGGAACACTGAAGCTTTCTTT
TRBD2	TRBV9	-	TRBJ2-1	CASNSPGGHSYNEQFF	TGTGCCAGCAACTCCCCGGGGGGGCACTCCTACAATGAGCAGTTCTTC
-	TRBV5-6	-	TRBJ1-5	CASSLGSNQPQHF	TGTGCCAGCAGCTTAGGTAGCAATCAGCCCCAGCATTTT
TRBD2	TRBV3-1/TRBV3-2	-	TRBJ2-5	CASSQATSGNHQETQYF	TGTGCCAGCAGCCAAGCCACTAGCGGGAACCACCAAGAGACCCAGTACTTC
-	TRBV2	once	TRBJ2-7	CASSEGQPVSYEQYF	TGTGCCAGCAGTGAAGGACAGCCCGTCTCCTACGAGCAGTACTTC
TRBD1	TRBV6-5	few	TRBJ1-6	CASSYSDRGSSPLHF	TGTGCCAGCAGTTACTCGGACAGGGGGTCCTCACCCCTCCACTTT
TRBD1	TRBV7-8	-	TRBJ1-2	CASSPWTGSNNYGYTF	TGTGCCAGCAGCCCGTGGACAGGGTCGAATAACTATGGCTACACCTTC
-	TRBV9	-	TRBJ2-1	CASGSPNYNEQFF	TGTGCCAGCGGGAGCCCTAACTACAATGAGCAGTTCTTC
TRBD1	TRBV5-1	-	TRBJ1-1	CASSLGTGGIAAFF	TGCGCCAGCAGCTTGGGGACAGGGGGAATTGCGGCTTTCTTT
-	TRBV7-2	-	TRBJ1-2	CASSLGRVYGYTF	TGTGCCAGCAGCTTAGGTCGGGTGTATGGCTACACCTTC
TRBD1	TRBV3-1/TRBV3-2	-	TRBJ2-1	CASSRKDRGEFF	TGTGCCAGCAGCCGAAAGGACAGGGGAGAGTTCTTC
-	TRBV3-1/TRBV3-2	-	TRBJ1-2	CASSQGVFRDYGYTF	TGTGCCAGCAGCCAAGGGGTGTTTAGAGACTATGGCTACACCTTC
-	TRBV5-1	-	TRBJ2-3	CASSLGGYTDTQYF	TGCGCCAGCAGCTTGGGCGGTTACACAGATACGCAGTATTTT
TRBD2	TRBV5-4	once	TRBJ2-7	CASSEDGGTYEQYF	TGTGCCAGCAGCGAGGACGGGGGGACCTACGAGCAGTACTTC
TRBD1	TRBV7-8	-	TRBJ2-5	CASSLVGQGEETQYF	TGTGCCAGCAGCTTGGTAGGACAGGGAGAAGAGACCCAGTACTTC
TRBD1	TRBV11-2	-	TRBJ2-5	CASSLVLFGQGTKETQYF	TGTGCCAGCAGCTTAGTCCTTTTTGGACAGGGGACAAAAGAGACCCAGTACTTC
-	TRBV27	-	TRBJ1-2	CASSQQGDVGYTF	TGTGCCAGCAGTCAACAGGGAGATGTTGGCTACACCTTC
TRBD2	TRBV24-1	-	TRBJ2-5	CATAKTSGRPETQYF	TGTGCCACCGCAAAGACTAGCGGGAGGCCAGAGACCCAGTACTTC
-	TRBV21-1	-	TRBJ1-3	CASIINLRTGANGNTIYF	TGTGCCAGCATCATCAACCTGCGGACAGGGGCTAACGGAAACACCATATATTTT
TRBD1	TRBV6-5	-	TRBJ1-6	CASRETGGLTLPLHF	TGTGCCAGCAGGGAGACAGGGGGCCTTACCCTCCCCCTCCACTTT
-	TRBV20-1	-	TRBJ1-1	CSASKGRVTEAFF	TGCAGTGCTAGTAAGGGGAGGGTCACTGAAGCTTTCTTT
TRBD2	TRBV24-1	-	TRBJ2-7	CATSDKTSGTLEQYF	TGTGCCACCAGTGATAAGACTAGCGGGACGCTGGAGCAGTACTTC
-	TRBV5-5	-	TRBJ1-2	CASSLSGGSDYGYTF	TGTGCCAGCAGCTTGTCGGGGGGGTCTGACTATGGCTACACCTTC
-	TRBV12-3/TRBV12-4	-	TRBJ1-3	CASSFDSGNTIYF	TGTGCCAGCAGTTTTGACTCTGGAAACACCATATATTTT
TRBD2	TRBV11-3	-	TRBJ2-7	CASKTSGIGGDEQYF	TGTGCCAGTAAGACTAGCGGGATCGGGGGCGACGAGCAGTACTTC
TRBD1	TRBV28	once	TRBJ2-2	CASRTGTGGELFF	TGTGCCAGCAGAACCGGGACAGGCGGGGAGCTGTTTTTT
TRBD1	TRBV7-2	once	TRBJ2-1	CASSGTGGKYNEQFF	TGTGCCAGCAGCGGAACAGGGGGGAAATACAATGAGCAGTTCTTC